This note documents a single TCR beta chain sequence. The data were obtained in a study of T cell changes during pregnancy in multiple sclerosis. Produced via immunoSEQ multiplex PCR; TCRdb's table is partial and in-frame only. Found here are approximately 98,000 clones, about 91% of them singletons; the top ten hold about 2%. V was clipped by 3 bases and J by 9 bases; unmatched bases: 7. From germline, CDR1 is SGHVS and CDR2 FQNEAQ. The CDR3 spans 14 residues. The chain combines TRBV7-8 with TRBJ2-2; 7 nucleotides align to TRBD2. Here the sequenced sample was peripheral blood, taken after pregnancy. The TCR sequence derives from a female donor in good health, enrolled as a control in a pregnancy study. This CDR3 reads CASSFPGGLRELFF. CDR3 bases: TGTGCCAGCAGCTTCCCGGGAGGATTAAGGGAGCTGTTTTTT.